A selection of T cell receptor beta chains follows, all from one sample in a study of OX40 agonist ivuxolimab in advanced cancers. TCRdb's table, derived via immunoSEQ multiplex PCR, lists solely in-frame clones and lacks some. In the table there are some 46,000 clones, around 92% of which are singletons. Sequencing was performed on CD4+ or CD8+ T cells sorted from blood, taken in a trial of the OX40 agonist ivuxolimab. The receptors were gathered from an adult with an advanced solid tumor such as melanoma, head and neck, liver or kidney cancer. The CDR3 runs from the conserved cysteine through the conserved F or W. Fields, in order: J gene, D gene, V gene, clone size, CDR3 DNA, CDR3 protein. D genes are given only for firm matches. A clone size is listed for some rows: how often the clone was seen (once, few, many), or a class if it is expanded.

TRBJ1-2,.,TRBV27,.,TGTGCCAGCAGTTCCAGGGGTTCCTATGGCTACACCTTC,CASSSRGSYGYTF
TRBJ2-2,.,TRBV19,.,TGTGCCAGTTGGGGGGGGGAGCTGTTTTTT,CASWGGELFF
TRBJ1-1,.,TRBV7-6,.,TGTGCCAGCAGCTCAGCTCTAACAGGGCCGAACACTGAAGCTTTCTTT,CASSSALTGPNTEAFF
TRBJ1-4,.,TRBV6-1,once,TGTGCCAGCAGTGTAATTGTTGAAAAACTGTTTTTT,CASSVIVEKLFF
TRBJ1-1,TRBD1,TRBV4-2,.,TGTGCCAGCAGCCAAGAAACAGGGGCCACTGAAGCTTTCTTT,CASSQETGATEAFF
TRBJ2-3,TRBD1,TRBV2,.,TGTGCCAGTACGCTACGGGACAGGAGCACAGATACGCAGTATTTT,CASTLRDRSTDTQYF
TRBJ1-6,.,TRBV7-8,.,TGTGCCAGCAGCTCCCCAAACAGGGCATCCAATTCACCCCTCCACTTT,CASSSPNRASNSPLHF
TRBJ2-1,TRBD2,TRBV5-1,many,TGCGCCAGCAGCCCTGGACTAGCGGGGGGTGTTGAGCAGTTCTTC,CASSPGLAGGVEQFF
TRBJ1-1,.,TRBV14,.,TGTGCCAGCAGCCAAGCTTTCGGACGGAACACTGAAGCTTTCTTT,CASSQAFGRNTEAFF
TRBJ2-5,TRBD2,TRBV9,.,TGTGCCAGCAGCCCCCGGGGGGGTCCGACAGAGACCCAGTACTTC,CASSPRGGPTETQYF
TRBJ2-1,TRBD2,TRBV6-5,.,TGTGCCAGCAGTGGTAGCGGGGCCTCCTACAATGAGCAGTTCTTC,CASSGSGASYNEQFF
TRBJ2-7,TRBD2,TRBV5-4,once,TGTGCCAGCAGCTTGGGAGCGGGAGGGCCCTACGAGCAGTACTTC,CASSLGAGGPYEQYF
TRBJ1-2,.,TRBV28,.,TGTGCCAGCAGCCCTACGAGGACAGATCCCTATGGCTACACCTTC,CASSPTRTDPYGYTF
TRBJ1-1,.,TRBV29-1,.,TGCAGCGGGGCCGGCTCCCAGCGGAACACTGAAGCTTTCTTT,CSGAGSQRNTEAFF
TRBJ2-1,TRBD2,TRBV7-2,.,TGTGCCAGCAGCCCAGGGACTAGCGGGAGGGGGCGGTACAATGAGCAGTTCTTC,CASSPGTSGRGRYNEQFF